This TCR beta chain was sequenced in a study of regulatory T cells in long-lasting Graves disease. This clonotype has at least ten counts. The CDR3 spans 14 residues. The V end lost 5 bases, the J end lost 2 bases, and 14 bases lay between the germline ends. The germline gives CDR1 DFQATT, CDR2 SNEGSKA (reference sequence). Time point denoted: newly diagnosed GD, antithyroid drugs for less than 3 months. Construction of the TCR library relied on RNA isolated from PBMCs. With iRepertoire HTBI primers and Arm-PCR of CDR3 regions, TCR beta libraries were built. TCRdb analysed the multiplex PCR reads with MiXCR anew, one entry per CDR3 protein. The sample lists a few hundred thousand distinct CDR3 sequences, roughly 12% occurring once. These data are also associated with another study on T cells in Graves' hyperthyroidism and ophthalmopathy.

V and J are TRBV20-1 and TRBJ2-3; D gene uncertain. The source material was peripheral blood mononuclear cells (PBMCs), sampled at new diagnosis, from a patient treated with antithyroid drugs. This receptor was obtained from a woman younger than 35 with Graves disease. The CDR3 nucleotides are TGCAGTGCTTGGGGTCTTCTAAACACAGATACGCAGTATTTT. Translated: CSAWGLLNTDTQYF.